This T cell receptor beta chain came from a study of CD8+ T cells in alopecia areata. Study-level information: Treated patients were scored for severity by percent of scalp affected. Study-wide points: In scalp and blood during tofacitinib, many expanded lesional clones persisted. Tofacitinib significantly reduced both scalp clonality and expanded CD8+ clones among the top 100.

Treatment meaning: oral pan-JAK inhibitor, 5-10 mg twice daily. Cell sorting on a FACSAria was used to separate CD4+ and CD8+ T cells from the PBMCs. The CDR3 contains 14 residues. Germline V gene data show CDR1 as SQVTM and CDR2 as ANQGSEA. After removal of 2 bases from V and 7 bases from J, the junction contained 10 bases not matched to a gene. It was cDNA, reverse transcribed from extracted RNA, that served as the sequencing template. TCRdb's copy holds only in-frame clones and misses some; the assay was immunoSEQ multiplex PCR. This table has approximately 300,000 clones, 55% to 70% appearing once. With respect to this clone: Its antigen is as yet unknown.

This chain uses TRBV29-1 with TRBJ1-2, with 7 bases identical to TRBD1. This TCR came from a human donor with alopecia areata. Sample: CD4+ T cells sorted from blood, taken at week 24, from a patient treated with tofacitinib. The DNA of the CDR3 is TGCAGCGTTGAAAGAGGCGGCAGGGGGAGTGGCTACACCTTC. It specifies CSVERGGRGSGYTF.